This entry lists 27 T cell receptor beta chains sequenced from one sample in a study of blood T cell repertoires in COVID-19. Assay: immunoSEQ multiplex PCR; the TCRdb copy retains only in-frame clones and omits some. The sample carries around 250,000 clones, about 87% recorded once. The sample was peripheral blood. The receptors derive from a woman in her 70s with COVID-19, enrolled during active disease.

This clone was picked up one time. The CDR3 DNA reads as TGTGCCAGCAGTCAGAACGGGGGCTATGGCTACACCTTC. It encodes CASSQNGGYGYTF. V is TRBV12-3 or TRBV12-4 and J is TRBJ1-2, with D possibly matching TRBD1 (5 bases). The CDR3 is made up of 13 amino acids. The ends were cut back, 5 bases at V and 4 bases at J, with 11 bases in the middle.

CDR3: CASSVDSSGNEQFF. CDR3 nucleotide sequence: TGTGCCAGCAGCGTAGACTCTTCGGGGAATGAGCAGTTCTTC. V is TRBV9 and J is TRBJ2-1; a possible D gene is TRBD2 (5 bases). V shed 0 bases and J shed 7 bases, with 11 bases lying between them. The CDR3 has 14 amino acids. Germline V gene lookup returns CDR1 SGDLS and CDR2 YYNGEE. The whole variable domain, remainder taken from reference TRBV9 and TRBJ2-1, is DSGVTQTPKHLITATGQRVTLRCSPRSGDLSVYWYQQSLDQGLQFLIQYYNGEERAKGNILERFSAQQFPDLHSELNLSSLELGDSALYFCASSVDSSGNEQFFGPGTRLTVL.

The chain recombines TRBV4-1 with TRBJ1-1; perhaps TRBD1 as D (5 bases). Germline assignment: CDR1 MGHRA and CDR2 YSYEKL. V lost 4 bases and J 6 bases, leaving 12 bases between the germline ends. The CDR3 sequence is 13 residues long. CDR3 DNA: TGCGCCAGCAGCCGGCAGGCGGGGGCTGAAGCTTTCTTT. Protein product: CASSRQAGAEAFF.

CDR3 coding DNA: TGCAGCGTTGAGACGGACGGGACATATTCACCCCTCCACTTT. It encodes CSVETDGTYSPLHF. V and J are TRBV29-1 and TRBJ1-6, with D tentatively TRBD1 (6 bases). Germline CDR1 reads SQVTM; CDR2 reads ANQGSEA. The V gene lost 3 bases and the J gene lost 8 bases, with 14 bases spanning the gap. The CDR3 has 14 residues.

The rearrangement uses TRBV19 and TRBJ1-5, with TRBD1 identical over 12 bases. V gave up 8 bases and J gave up 6 bases; unmatched junction bases: 5. The CDR3 is 14 residues long. Germline loops: CDR1 LNHDA, CDR2 SQIVND (reference sequence). DNA of the CDR3: TGTGCCAGTGCCGGGACAGGGGGCGGTCAGCCCCAGCATTTT. Residues: CASAGTGGGQPQHF.

This sequence joins TRBV4-3 and TRBJ2-3; TRBD2 aligns across 7 bases. The V gene end was trimmed by 0 bases and the J gene end by 7 bases; junction bases not matched to a gene: 7. Germline V gives CDR1 LGHNA, CDR2 YSLEER. The CDR3 is 15 amino acids. The DNA for the CDR3 is TGCGCCAGCAGCCAAGATCGACGGGAGGACTATACGCAGTATTTT. Translation: CASSQDRREDYTQYF.

The chain links TRBV9 to TRBJ2-2, with 7 bases that match TRBD2. Trimming removed 0 bases from V and 7 bases from J; junction bases left unmatched: 6. Germline-derived CDR1 and CDR2 are SGDLS and YYNGEE. The CDR3 extends over 15 amino acids. CDR3 sequence (DNA): TGTGCCAGCAGCGTAGATACTAGCGAGGGCGGGGAGCTGTTTTTT. As protein: CASSVDTSEGGELFF.

The V call is TRBV27, the J call TRBJ2-7; 8 bases align to TRBD1. The V gene's germline CDR1 is MNHEY and CDR2 SMNVEV (reference sequence). The CDR3 consists of 15 residues. Trimming at V came to 9 bases and at J to 2 bases, leaving 12 bases not matched to a gene. CDR3 sequence reads: CASMPFRDRTYEQYF. CDR3 bases: TGTGCCAGTATGCCATTCCGGGACAGGACCTACGAGCAGTACTTC.

The V call is TRBV19, the J call TRBJ2-7, with TRBD1 matching 7 bases. Trimming removed 7 bases from V and 7 bases from J; junction bases left unmatched: 13. Per the germline V gene, CDR1 is LNHDA and CDR2 is SQIVND (reference sequence). This CDR3 comprises 14 residues. CDR3 nucleotides: TGTGCCAGTACGGAGCGACAGGGCGGTGGGGAGCAGTACTTC. This translates into CASTERQGGGEQYF.

This chain uses TRBV3-1 (or the pseudogene TRBV3-2) with TRBJ1-3; D gene unclear. V gave up 4 bases and J gave up 3 bases, with 10 bases separating them. This CDR3 is 14 amino acids long. The V gene's germline CDR1 is LGHDT and CDR2 YNNKEL (reference sequence). The CDR3, as DNA: TGTGCCAGCAGCCCTGGAGATGGTGGAAACACCATATATTTT. Translation: CASSPGDGGNTIYF.

The chain employs TRBV12-3 or TRBV12-4 and TRBJ1-1; weak D call: TRBD1 (5 bases). Trimming cost V 6 bases and J 4 bases, with 12 bases left between them. The CDR3 sequence is 13 residues long. Here the CDR3 reads CASRKGGATEAFF. CDR3 in DNA: TGTGCCAGCAGAAAAGGAGGGGCCACTGAAGCTTTCTTT.

V gene TRBV30 combines with J gene TRBJ1-5; 11 bases map to TRBD1. V was clipped by 1 base and J by 0 bases; unmatched bases: 5. The CDR3 is 17 residues long. Germline V gene lookup returns CDR1 GTSNPN and CDR2 SVGIG (reference sequence). This CDR3 is CAWSAGTGGYSNQPQHF. CDR3 DNA: TGTGCCTGGAGTGCCGGGACAGGGGGATATAGCAATCAGCCCCAGCATTTT.

This rearrangement joins TRBV19 to TRBJ2-1; weak D call: TRBD2 (5 bases). Germline CDR1 and CDR2: LNHDA and SQIVND (reference sequence). The CDR3 runs 13 residues. V was cut by 3 bases and J by 15 bases, with 18 bases left in between. Here the CDR3 DNA reads TGTGCCAGTAGTATCTCGGTAGCGTACGTACTGTTCTTC. The encoded protein is CASSISVAYVLFF.

The chain has TRBV6-2 or TRBV6-3 and TRBJ2-7, with D hard to call. CDR3 length: 14 amino acids. The ends were cut back, 2 bases at V and 2 bases at J, with 10 bases in the middle. Germline CDR1 is MNHEY and CDR2 is SVGEGT. In nucleotides, the CDR3 is TGTGCCAGCAGTTACCCCGAGGCAACCTACGAGCAGTACTTC. Protein sequence: CASSYPEATYEQYF.

This rearrangement joins TRBV5-1 to TRBJ2-1, with TRBD2 as a possible D gene (6 bases). Deletions cut 2 bases from V and 4 bases from J, with 16 bases between. The germline V gene encodes CDR1 SGHRS and CDR2 YFSETQ. The CDR3 covers 16 residues. The CDR3 loop reads CASSFFPGLDYNEQFF. The DNA of the CDR3 is TGCGCCAGCAGCTTCTTCCCGGGACTGGATTACAATGAGCAGTTCTTC.

This clone was counted only a few times. The J gene is TRBJ2-7, the V gene TRBV23-1; 9 bases fit TRBD1. TRBV23-1 is known as an ORF, though its function is uncertain. This CDR3 comprises 15 residues. V gave up 6 bases and J gave up 3 bases; unmatched junction bases: 9. This CDR3 reads CASRIRTGDIYEQYF. DNA for the CDR3: TGCGCCAGCAGGATACGGACAGGGGATATCTACGAGCAGTACTTC.

CDR3 sequence: CASSTTENTGELFF. DNA for the CDR3: TGTGCCAGCAGCACGACAGAGAACACCGGGGAGCTGTTTTTT. The V call is TRBV21-1, the J call TRBJ2-2; the D call in the table, TRBD1, was not verified against the DNA. TRBV21-1 is annotated as a pseudogene. CDR3 length equals 14 residues.

The chain carries TRBV7-8 and TRBJ2-3; a possible D gene is TRBD2 (6 bases). In germline, CDR1 is SGHVS, CDR2 FQNEAQ. This CDR3 has 17 amino acids. The ends were cut back, 5 bases at V and 2 bases at J, with 20 bases in the middle. The CDR3, as DNA: TGTGCCAGCAGCCGAGGACCGGGACTGGGGGACACAGATACGCAGTATTTT. It specifies CASSRGPGLGDTDTQYF.

The chain combines TRBV11-3 with TRBJ2-1, with a weak D call TRBD2 (5 bases). The germline V and J ends were trimmed by 5 bases and 8 bases, with 13 bases remaining between them. Looked up from germline, CDR1 is SGHNT and CDR2 is YENEEA. The CDR3 has 13 amino acids. CDR3 amino acids: CASSRLIGYEQFF. The CDR3 coding sequence is TGTGCCAGCAGCCGACTAATAGGGTATGAGCAGTTCTTC.

The chain employs TRBV4-1 and TRBJ2-6; 9 bases align to TRBD1. With 8 bases clipped from V and 0 bases from J, the junction kept 8 bases outside the gene matches. CDR1 is MGHRA, CDR2 YSYEKL, per germline. The CDR3 length is 17 residues. The CDR3 DNA reads TGCGCCAGCCGACCGACAGGGGGGTTCTCTGGGGCCAACGTCCTGACTTTC. It is translated as CASRPTGGFSGANVLTF.

This clone was detected only once. This chain's CDR3 is CASSPGQSGANVLTF. The DNA of the CDR3 is TGTGCCAGCAGCCCGGGACAGTCTGGGGCCAACGTCCTGACTTTC. The V and J genes are TRBV5-4 and TRBJ2-6; 7 nucleotides agree with TRBD1. With 4 bases clipped from V and 1 base from J, the junction kept 2 bases outside the gene matches. The length of the CDR3 is 15 residues. CDR1 and CDR2 from the germline V gene are SGHNT and YYREEE (reference sequence).

The V gene is TRBV19, the J gene TRBJ2-7, with 7 bases aligning to TRBD2. J was trimmed by 5 bases and V by 4 bases; bases with no gene match: 14. The CDR3 consists of 16 residues. Germline V lookup: CDR1 LNHDA, CDR2 SQIVND (reference sequence). The CDR3 DNA sequence: TGTGCCAGTAGTAGCAGACGCGGGAGCGGGGAGAACGAGCAGTACTTC. It translates to CASSSRRGSGENEQYF.

V and J are TRBV6-1 and TRBJ1-1; TRBD1 is a possible D gene (6 bases). Germline V lookup: CDR1 MNHNS, CDR2 SASEGT. Trimming stripped 2 bases from V and 8 bases from J, with 24 bases between. The CDR3 spans 17 residues. DNA of the CDR3: TGTGCCAGCAGTGAAACTGGTTTGGGGGGGGCTCCTACCGAAGCTTTCTTT. Protein product: CASSETGLGGAPTEAFF.

This chain uses TRBV28 with TRBJ2-7; 8 bases are shared with TRBD2. J lost 7 bases, V lost 3 bases, and 17 bases had no gene match. Germline V CDR1 and CDR2: MDHEN, SYDVKM. The CDR3 contains 17 residues. DNA of the CDR3: TGTGCCAGCAGTTTTAGTGGGGATCTAGCGGGCGGGGGGGAGCAGTACTTC. Translating gives CASSFSGDLAGGGEQYF. Full variable domain (missing parts from reference TRBV28 and TRBJ2-7): DVKVTQSSRYLVKRTGEKVFLECVQDMDHENMFWYRQDPGLGLRLIYFSYDVKMKEKGDIPEGYSVSREKKERFSLILESASTNQTSMYLCASSFSGDLAGGGEQYFGPGTRLTVT.

A single count supports this clone. The chain joins TRBV6-5 to TRBJ1-5; 7 positions agree with TRBD1. Germline V lookup: CDR1 MNHEY, CDR2 SVGAGI. Trimming took 8 bases from V and 9 from J; bases not matched to a gene: 13. This CDR3 has 14 residues. CDR3 nucleotide sequence: TGTGCCAGCGGGGGGCAGGGGGATTCGGGGCCCCAGCATTTT. Its translation is CASGGQGDSGPQHF.

This clone showed up just a few times. The chain employs TRBV12-3 or TRBV12-4 and TRBJ1-2; D gene unclear. V was pared by 5 bases and J by 8 bases, with 12 bases between. The CDR3 sequence is 12 residues long. CDR3 sequence: CASSTDGSGYTF. DNA of the CDR3: TGTGCCAGCAGTACAGATGGGAGCGGCTACACCTTC.

J is TRBJ2-3 and V is TRBV18; TRBD2 agrees at 12 bases. The V gene end was trimmed by 4 bases and the J gene end by 2 bases; junction bases not matched to a gene: 4. The CDR3 extends over 16 amino acids. CDR1 is KGHSH, CDR2 LQKENI, per germline. The CDR3 sequence is CASSRTSGTYTDTQYF. The CDR3 DNA reads as TGTGCCAGCTCACGGACTAGCGGGACCTACACAGATACGCAGTATTTT.